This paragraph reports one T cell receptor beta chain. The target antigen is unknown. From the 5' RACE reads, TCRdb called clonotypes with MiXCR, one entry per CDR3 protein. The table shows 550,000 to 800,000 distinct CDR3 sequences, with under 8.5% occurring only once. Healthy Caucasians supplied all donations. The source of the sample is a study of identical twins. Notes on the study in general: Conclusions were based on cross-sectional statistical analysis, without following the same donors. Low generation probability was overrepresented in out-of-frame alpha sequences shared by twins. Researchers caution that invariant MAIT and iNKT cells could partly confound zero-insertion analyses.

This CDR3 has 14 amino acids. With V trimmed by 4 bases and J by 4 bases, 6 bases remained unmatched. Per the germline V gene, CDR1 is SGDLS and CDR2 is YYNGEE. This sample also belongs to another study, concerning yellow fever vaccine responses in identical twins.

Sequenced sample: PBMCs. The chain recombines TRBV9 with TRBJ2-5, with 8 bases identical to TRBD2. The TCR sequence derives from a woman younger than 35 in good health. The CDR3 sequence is CASSFGRARETQYF. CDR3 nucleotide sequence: TGTGCCAGCAGCTTCGGGAGGGCGCGAGAGACCCAGTACTTC.